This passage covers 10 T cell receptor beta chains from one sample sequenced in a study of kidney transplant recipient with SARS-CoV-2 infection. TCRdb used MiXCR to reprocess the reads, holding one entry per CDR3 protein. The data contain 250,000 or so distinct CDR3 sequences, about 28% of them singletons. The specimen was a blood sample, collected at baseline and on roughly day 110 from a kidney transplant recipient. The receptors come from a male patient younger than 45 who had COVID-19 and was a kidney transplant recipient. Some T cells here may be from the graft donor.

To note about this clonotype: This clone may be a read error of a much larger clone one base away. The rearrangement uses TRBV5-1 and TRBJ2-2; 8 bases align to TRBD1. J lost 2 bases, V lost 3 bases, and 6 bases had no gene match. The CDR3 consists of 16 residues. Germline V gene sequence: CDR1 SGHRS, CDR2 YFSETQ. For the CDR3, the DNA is TGCGCCAGCAGCTCGGGGACAGGAATCAACACCGGGGAGCTGTTTTTT. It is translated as CASSSGTGINTGELFF.

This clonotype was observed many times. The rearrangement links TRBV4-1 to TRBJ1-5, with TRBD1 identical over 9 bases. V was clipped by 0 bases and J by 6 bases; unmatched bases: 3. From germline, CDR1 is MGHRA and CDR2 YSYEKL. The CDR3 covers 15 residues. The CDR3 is CASSQDLTGGQPQHF. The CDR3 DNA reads TGCGCCAGCAGCCAAGATCTGACAGGGGGTCAGCCCCAGCATTTT.

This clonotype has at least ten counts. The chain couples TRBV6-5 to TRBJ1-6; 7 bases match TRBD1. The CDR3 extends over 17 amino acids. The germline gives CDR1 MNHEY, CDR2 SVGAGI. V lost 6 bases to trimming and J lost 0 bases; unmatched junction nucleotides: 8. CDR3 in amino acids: CASSLGTESSYNSPLHF. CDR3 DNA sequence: TGTGCCAGCAGCCTAGGGACAGAGAGCTCCTATAATTCACCCCTCCACTTT.

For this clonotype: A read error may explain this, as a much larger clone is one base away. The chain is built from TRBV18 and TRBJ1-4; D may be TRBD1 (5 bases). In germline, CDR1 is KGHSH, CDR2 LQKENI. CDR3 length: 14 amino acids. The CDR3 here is CANSPRDGNEKLFF. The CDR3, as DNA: TGTGCCAACTCACCACGGGACGGTAATGAAAAACTGTTTTTT.

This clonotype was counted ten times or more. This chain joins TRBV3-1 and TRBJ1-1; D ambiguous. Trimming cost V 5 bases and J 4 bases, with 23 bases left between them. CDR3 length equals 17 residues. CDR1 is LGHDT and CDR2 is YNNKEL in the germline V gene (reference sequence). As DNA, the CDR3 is TGTGCCAGCAGCGCTAGGAGTCCCATTTCAATTCGCACTGAAGCTTTCTTT. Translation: CASSARSPISIRTEAFF.

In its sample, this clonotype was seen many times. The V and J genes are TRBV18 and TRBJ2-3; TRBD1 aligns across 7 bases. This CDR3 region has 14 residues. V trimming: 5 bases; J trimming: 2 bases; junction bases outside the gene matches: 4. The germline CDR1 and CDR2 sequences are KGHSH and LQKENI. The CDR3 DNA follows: TGTGCCAGCTCAAAGGGACAGAACACAGATACGCAGTATTTT. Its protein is CASSKGQNTDTQYF. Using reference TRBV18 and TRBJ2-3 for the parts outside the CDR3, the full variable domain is NAGVMQNPRHLVRRRGQEARLRCSPMKGHSHVYWYRQLPEEGLKFMVYLQKENIIDESGMPKERFSAEFPKEGPSILRIQQVVRGDSAAYFCASSKGQNTDTQYFGPGTRLTVL.

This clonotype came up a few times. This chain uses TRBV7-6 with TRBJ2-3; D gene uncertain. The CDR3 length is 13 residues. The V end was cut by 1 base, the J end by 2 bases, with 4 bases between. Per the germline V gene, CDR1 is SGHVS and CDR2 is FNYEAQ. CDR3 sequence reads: CASSLVSTDTQYF. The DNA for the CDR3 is TGTGCCAGCAGCTTAGTTTCCACAGATACGCAGTATTTT.

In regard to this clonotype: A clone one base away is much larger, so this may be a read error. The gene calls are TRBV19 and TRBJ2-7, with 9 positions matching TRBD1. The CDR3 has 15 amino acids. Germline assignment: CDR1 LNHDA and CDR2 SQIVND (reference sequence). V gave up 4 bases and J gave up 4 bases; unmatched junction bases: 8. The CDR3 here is CASSTAGQGGYEQYF. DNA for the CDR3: TGTGCCAGTAGTACTGCGGGACAGGGCGGGTACGAGCAGTACTTC.

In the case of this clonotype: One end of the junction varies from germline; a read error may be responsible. The CDR3 region has the DNA TGCAATGCTAGAGATTGGAGGCAGGGTGGTGTGGATACGCAGTATTTT. It translates to CNARDWRQGGVDTQYF. V is TRBV20-1 and J is TRBJ2-3, with D perhaps TRBD1 or TRBD2 (5 bases each). This CDR3 contains 16 residues. The germline V gene has CDR1 DFQATT and CDR2 SNEGSKA (reference sequence).

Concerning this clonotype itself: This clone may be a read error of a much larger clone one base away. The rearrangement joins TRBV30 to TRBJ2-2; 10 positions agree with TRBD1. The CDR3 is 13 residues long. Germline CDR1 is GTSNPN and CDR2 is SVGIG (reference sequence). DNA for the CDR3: TGTACCTGGGTTGGGACAGGGGTAGGGGAGCTGTTTTTT. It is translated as CTWVGTGVGELFF.